This T cell receptor (beta chain) was captured by sequencing in a study of CD4+ T cells in melanoma. With 5 bases clipped from V and 5 bases from J, the junction kept 15 bases outside the gene matches. Germline CDR1 and CDR2: SGHTA and FQGNSA. CDR3 length equals 19 residues. Repertoires were generated with immunoSEQ multiplex PCR, while TCRdb's copy carries only in-frame clones and drops some. The repertoire consists of around 100,000 clones, with around 93% occurring once and the leading ten covering less than 4%. The sample taken for sequencing was peripheral blood. The chain is built from TRBV7-2 and TRBJ2-1, with TRBD2 identical over 13 bases. This sequence originates from a human donor with melanoma. CDR3 in DNA: TGTGCCAGCAGCATCCTAGGGGGACTAGCGGGGAGGAGGGACAATGAGCAGTTCTTC. Protein product: CASSILGGLAGRRDNEQFF.